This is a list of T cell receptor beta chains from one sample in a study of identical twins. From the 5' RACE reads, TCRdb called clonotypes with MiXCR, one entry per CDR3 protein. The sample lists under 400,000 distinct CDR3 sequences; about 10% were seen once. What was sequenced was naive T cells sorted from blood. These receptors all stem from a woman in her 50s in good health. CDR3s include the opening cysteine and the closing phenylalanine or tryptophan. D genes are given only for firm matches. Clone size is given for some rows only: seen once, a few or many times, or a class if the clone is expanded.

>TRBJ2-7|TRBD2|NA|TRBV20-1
CSATARDSGTYEQYF
TGCAGTGCTACAGCTCGTGATAGCGGGACATACGAGCAGTACTTC
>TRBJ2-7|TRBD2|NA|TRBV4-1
CASSQDRGRAAEQYF
TGCGCCAGCAGCCAAGATAGAGGGAGGGCCGCCGAGCAGTACTTC
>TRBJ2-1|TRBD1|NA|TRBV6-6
CATGQGKFF
TGTGCCACCGGACAGGGAAAGTTCTTC
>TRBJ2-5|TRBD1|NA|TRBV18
CASSPLPGQGTQETQYF
TGTGCCAGCTCACCACTGCCCGGACAGGGGACCCAAGAGACCCAGTACTTC
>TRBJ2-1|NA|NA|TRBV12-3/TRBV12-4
CATGESSYNEQFF
TGTGCCACTGGGGAGAGCTCCTACAATGAGCAGTTCTTC
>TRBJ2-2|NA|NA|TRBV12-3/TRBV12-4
CASSLLGAYTGELFF
TGTGCCAGCAGTTTATTGGGGGCCTACACCGGGGAGCTGTTTTTT
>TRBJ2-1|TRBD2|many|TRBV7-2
CASSSAGGSYNEQFF
TGTGCCAGCAGCTCAGCGGGAGGCTCCTACAATGAGCAGTTCTTC
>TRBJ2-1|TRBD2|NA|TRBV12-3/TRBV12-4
CASTSAGYNEQFF
TGTGCCAGCACTTCAGCGGGGTACAATGAGCAGTTCTTC
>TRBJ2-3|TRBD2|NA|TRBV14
CASSQTGGSADTQYF
TGTGCCAGCAGCCAAACTGGCGGGAGTGCAGATACGCAGTATTTT
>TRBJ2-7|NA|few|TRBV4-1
CASSQAGKAYEQYF
TGCGCCAGCAGCCAAGCGGGAAAGGCCTACGAGCAGTACTTC
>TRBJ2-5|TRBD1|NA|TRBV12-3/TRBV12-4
CASTGDRAKTQYF
TGTGCCAGCACCGGTGACAGGGCGAAGACCCAGTACTTC
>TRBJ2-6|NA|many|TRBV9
CASSVAPGGSGANVLTF
TGTGCCAGCAGCGTAGCTCCCGGAGGCTCTGGGGCCAACGTCCTGACTTTC
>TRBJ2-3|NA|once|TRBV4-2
CARSQVTSLAGDTQYF
TGTGCCAGAAGCCAAGTCACTAGTTTGGCAGGAGATACGCAGTATTTT